The 14 T cell receptor beta chains presented below share a single source sample, sequenced in a study of blood T cells in healthy people across ages. Next came a second PCR, run for about 7 to 11 cycles, which used a sample-barcoded 5' primer along with a J-beta primer mix. TCRdb passed the 5' RACE reads through MiXCR, listing each CDR3 protein once. The profile shows around 1.5 million distinct CDR3 sequences, 42% of them singletons. What was sequenced was blood. The receptor source for this set is a woman aged 18-30 years in good health.

This chain connects TRBV13 to TRBJ2-7; maybe TRBD2 (5 bases). V dropped 3 bases and J dropped 5 bases, with 14 bases sitting between them. From germline, CDR1 is PRHDT and CDR2 FYEKMQ (reference sequence). This CDR3 spans 14 amino acids. CDR3 amino acids: CASSFQDSNNEQYF. The CDR3 DNA reads as TGTGCCAGCAGCTTTCAGGACTCTAACAACGAGCAGTACTTC.

The sample holds a few counts of this clonotype. This chain uses TRBV29-1 with TRBJ2-1; tentative D call: TRBD1 (6 bases). Germline CDR1 reads SQVTM; CDR2 reads ANQGSEA. There are 14 residues in the CDR3. V gave up 7 bases and J gave up 0 bases, with 13 bases separating them. Here the CDR3 reads CSDRDRRSYNEQFF. The CDR3 DNA is TGCAGCGACAGGGACCGCCGCTCCTACAATGAGCAGTTCTTC.

V and J are TRBV11-2 and TRBJ2-1, with TRBD2 identical over 7 bases. CDR3 length equals 16 residues. Germline assignment: CDR1 SGHAT and CDR2 FQNNGV. J was trimmed by 4 bases and V by 5 bases; bases with no gene match: 11. The chain's CDR3 is CASSISVGLGYNEQFF. CDR3 in DNA: TGTGCCAGCAGCATTAGCGTAGGACTAGGATACAATGAGCAGTTCTTC.

The chain employs TRBV5-1 and TRBJ1-2; no definite D call. CDR1 and CDR2 (germline): SGHRS, YFSETQ. V was clipped by 3 bases and J by 3 bases, with 18 bases between them. This CDR3 is built from 16 residues. CDR3 in amino acids: CASSWGDMGYDYGYTF. In nucleotides, the CDR3 is TGCGCCAGCAGCTGGGGTGACATGGGGTACGACTATGGCTACACCTTC.

This clonotype appeared once. The rearrangement links TRBV6-1 to TRBJ2-3, with 10 bases identical to TRBD1. This CDR3 has 14 residues. CDR1 is MNHNS and CDR2 is SASEGT in the germline V gene. Losses at the gene ends were 3 bases for V and 7 bases for J; bases not matched to a gene: 4. CDR3 sequence reads: CASSEGQGLNTQYF. The CDR3 DNA reads as TGTGCCAGCAGTGAGGGACAGGGGTTAAATACGCAGTATTTT.

This chain joins TRBV15 and TRBJ1-2, with unresolved D. This CDR3 region has 14 residues. Looked up from germline, CDR1 is LNHNV and CDR2 is YYDKDF (reference sequence). Trimming stripped 0 bases from V and 4 bases from J, with 9 bases between. The CDR3 DNA reads as TGTGCCACCAGCAGAGATTCGGACTCCTATGGCTACACCTTC. This sequence encodes CATSRDSDSYGYTF.

This clonotype was seen more than once but under ten times. The CDR3 loop reads CASSLSRPGLAKVYF. The CDR3 bases are TGTGCCAGCAGTTTATCCCGCCCGGGGCTAGCAAAGGTGTACTTC. The chain couples TRBV27 to TRBJ2-7; D is perhaps TRBD1 or TRBD2 (5 bases each). The CDR3 length is 15 residues. The V gene lost 0 bases and the J gene lost 12 bases, with 21 bases spanning the gap. Germline V gene data show CDR1 as MNHEY and CDR2 as SMNVEV (reference sequence).

The gene calls are TRBV3-1 and TRBJ1-1; D is perhaps TRBD1 (5 bases). From germline, CDR1 is LGHDT and CDR2 YNNKEL (reference sequence). The V gene lost 4 bases and the J gene lost 5 bases, with 17 bases spanning the gap. This CDR3 has 15 amino acids. DNA for the CDR3: TGTGCCAGCAGCCTTTCGGCAGGGTTTGGAACTGAAGCTTTCTTT. This codes for CASSLSAGFGTEAFF.

V usage is TRBV20-1 and J usage is TRBJ2-1, with 10 bases that match TRBD2. The assigned J gene may be wrong: the sequence end matches TRBJ2-7 better. The CDR3 spans 15 residues. Germline V CDR1 and CDR2: DFQATT, SNEGSKA (reference sequence). CDR3: CSARERTSGHNEQYF. In nucleotides, the CDR3 is TGCAGTGCTAGAGAGCGGACTAGCGGACACAATGAGCAGTACTTC.

V usage is TRBV7-2 and J usage is TRBJ2-3, with 7 bases identical to TRBD2. This CDR3 contains 18 residues. The V gene's germline CDR1 is SGHTA and CDR2 FQGNSA. The V and J ends lost 5 bases and 0 bases, in that order; junction bases with no gene match: 14. The CDR3 is CASSPPWEGTSSTDTQYF. CDR3 in DNA: TGTGCCAGCAGCCCTCCCTGGGAGGGGACCAGTAGCACAGATACGCAGTATTTT.

This chain links TRBV6-2 or TRBV6-3 with TRBJ2-5, with TRBD2 as a possible D gene (6 bases). The closer fit of TRBJ2-7 to the DNA end suggests the J call may be wrong. The CDR3 has 17 residues. Germline lookup yields CDR1 MNHEY and CDR2 SVGEGT. The DNA for the CDR3 is TGTGCCAGCAGGCGGGGCCGATCTTTGCCAACCGGGGACGAGCAGTACTTC. Encoded protein: CASRRGRSLPTGDEQYF.

The V gene is TRBV3-1, the J gene TRBJ2-1, with 11 bases lining up with TRBD2. The CDR3 is 16 residues long. The junction had 11 bases not matched to a gene; V was cut back by 2 bases and J by 11 bases. Per germline, CDR1 LGHDT and CDR2 YNNKEL (reference sequence). Written as DNA, the CDR3 is TGTGCCAGCAGCCAACGGGGGACTAGCGGACGTTCCCAGCAGTTCTTC. It translates to CASSQRGTSGRSQQFF.

Turning to this clonotype: The junction departs from germline at one end; a sequencing error may be responsible. The chain uses TRBV18 and TRBJ2-4; TRBD2 agrees at 8 bases. With the DNA end fitting TRBJ2-7 better, the J assignment may be wrong. Germline V CDR1 and CDR2: KGHSH, LQKENI. This CDR3 has 14 residues. The CDR3 DNA reads TGTGTCAGCTCTCATAGCGGGGACTCCTACGAGCAGTACTTC. This sequence encodes CVSSHSGDSYEQYF.

V gene TRBV5-1 combines with J gene TRBJ1-2; D is possibly TRBD1 (5 bases). The CDR3 loop spans 16 amino acids. Germline CDR1 SGHRS, CDR2 YFSETQ. Trimming pared 2 bases from V and 8 bases from J, leaving 22 bases between. CDR3 loop: CASSFDGGTADGGYTF. CDR3 in DNA: TGCGCCAGCAGCTTCGATGGTGGGACCGCTGACGGGGGCTACACCTTC.